This T cell receptor (beta chain) was sequenced in a study of T cell repertoires in cytomegalovirus infection. The overall study: Public TCR beta signatures were indicative of both CMV infection and a matching HLA type.

The V gene end was trimmed by 7 bases and the J gene end by 0 bases; junction bases not matched to a gene: 4. The CDR3 is 14 residues long. Germline assignment: CDR1 SQVTM and CDR2 ANQGSEA. TCRdb called the reads again in MiXCR, with one record for every CDR3 protein. This sample has 450,000 to 600,000 distinct CDR3 sequences, with around 11% found just once. This clonotype appeared many times. V is TRBV29-1 and J is TRBJ2-2, with 8 bases lining up with TRBD2. The sequence derives from a human donor in good health (CMV status not recorded). Some clones in this sample may be carry-over from other donors' samples. The specimen was PBMCs. The CDR3 region has the DNA TGCAGCGGCGCGGGAGGTGCGAACACCGGGGAGCTGTTTTTT. It yields the protein CSGAGGANTGELFF.